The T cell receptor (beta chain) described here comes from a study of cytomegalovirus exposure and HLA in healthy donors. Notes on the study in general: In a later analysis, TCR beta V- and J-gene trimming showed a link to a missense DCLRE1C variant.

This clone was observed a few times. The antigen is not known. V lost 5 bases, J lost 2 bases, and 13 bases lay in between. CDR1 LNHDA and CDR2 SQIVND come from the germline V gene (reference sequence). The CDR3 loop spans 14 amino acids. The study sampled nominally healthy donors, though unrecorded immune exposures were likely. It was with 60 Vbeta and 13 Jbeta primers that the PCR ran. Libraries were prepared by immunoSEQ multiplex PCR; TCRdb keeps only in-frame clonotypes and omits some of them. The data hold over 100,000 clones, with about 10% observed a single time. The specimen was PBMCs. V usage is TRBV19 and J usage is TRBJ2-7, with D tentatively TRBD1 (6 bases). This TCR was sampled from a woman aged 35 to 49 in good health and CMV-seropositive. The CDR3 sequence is CASSPPGQTYEQYF. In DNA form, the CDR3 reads TGTGCCAGTAGTCCCCCGGGACAAACCTACGAGCAGTACTTC.